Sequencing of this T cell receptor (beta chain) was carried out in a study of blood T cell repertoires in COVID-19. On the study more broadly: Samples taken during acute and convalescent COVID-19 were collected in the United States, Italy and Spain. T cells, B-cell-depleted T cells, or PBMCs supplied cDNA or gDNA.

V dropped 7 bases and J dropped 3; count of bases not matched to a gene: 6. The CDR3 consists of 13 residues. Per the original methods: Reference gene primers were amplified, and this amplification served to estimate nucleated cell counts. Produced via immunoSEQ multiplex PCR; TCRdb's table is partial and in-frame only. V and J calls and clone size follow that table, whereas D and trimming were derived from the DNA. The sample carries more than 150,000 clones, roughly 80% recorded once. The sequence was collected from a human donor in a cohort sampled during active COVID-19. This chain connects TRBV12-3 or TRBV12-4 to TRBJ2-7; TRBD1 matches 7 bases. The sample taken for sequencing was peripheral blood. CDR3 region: CASMERGLYEQYF. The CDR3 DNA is TGTGCCAGCATGGAGAGGGGGCTCTACGAGCAGTACTTC.